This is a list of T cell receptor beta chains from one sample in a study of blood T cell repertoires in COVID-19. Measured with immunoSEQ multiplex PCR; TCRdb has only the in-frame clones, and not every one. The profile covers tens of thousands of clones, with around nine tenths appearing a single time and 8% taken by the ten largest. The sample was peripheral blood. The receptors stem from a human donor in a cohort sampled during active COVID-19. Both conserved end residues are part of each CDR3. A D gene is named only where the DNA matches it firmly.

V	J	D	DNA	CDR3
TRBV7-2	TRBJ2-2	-	TGTGCCAGCAGCTTAGAGGGGGTCAGGGAAGTGTCCGGGGAGCTGTTTTTT	CASSLEGVREVSGELFF
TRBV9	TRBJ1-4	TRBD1	TGTGCCAGCAGCGCCAAGACAGGGGGCAGGGAAAAACTGTTTTTT	CASSAKTGGREKLFF
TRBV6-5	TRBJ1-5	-	TGTGCCAGCATTGTTCAGGCAGCAGGCAATCAGCCCCAGCATTTT	CASIVQAAGNQPQHF
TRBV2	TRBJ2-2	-	TGTGCCAGCAGTGACCCCCCGGGACAGAACACCGGGGAGCTGTTTTTT	CASSDPPGQNTGELFF
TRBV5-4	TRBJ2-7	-	TGTGCCAGCAGCTTGGCAGGCAGTTACGAGCAGTACTTC	CASSLAGSYEQYF
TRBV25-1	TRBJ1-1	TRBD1	TGTGCCAGCAGTGAACCCGATAGAACAGGGGGCGCGACTGAAGCTTTCTTT	CASSEPDRTGGATEAFF
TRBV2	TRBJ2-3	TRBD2	TGTGCCAGCAGTGTAGCGGGCAGCACAGATACGCAGTATTTT	CASSVAGSTDTQYF
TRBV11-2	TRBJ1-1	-	TGTGCCAGCAGCCGCTTGCGGGGGTCGTACACTGAAGCTTTCTTT	CASSRLRGSYTEAFF
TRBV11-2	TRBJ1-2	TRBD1	TGTGCCAGCAGCTCCGGGACAGGGAACTATGGCTACACCTTC	CASSSGTGNYGYTF
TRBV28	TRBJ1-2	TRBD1	TGTGCCAGCGGAGTGGGACAGCCCGTAGGCTACACCTTC	CASGVGQPVGYTF
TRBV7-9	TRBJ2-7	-	TGTGCCAGCAGCTTAGCATCTAGCTTACGCGAGCAGTACTTC	CASSLASSLREQYF
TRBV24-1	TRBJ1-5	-	TGTGCCACCAGTGAAGACCGGCCGGGACCCCAGCATTTT	CATSEDRPGPQHF
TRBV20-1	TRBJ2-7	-	TGCAGTGCTAGTATTTTGGGGAGCCACGAGCAGTACTTC	CSASILGSHEQYF
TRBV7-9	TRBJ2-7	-	TGTGCCAGCAGCCACAGGGTAACCTCCTACGAGCAGTACTTC	CASSHRVTSYEQYF